A selection of T cell receptor beta chains follows, all from one sample in a study of T-cell reconstitution after alpha-beta-depleted transplantation in children. Each CDR3 protein is one row after TCRdb ran MiXCR on the PCR reads. The sample holds around 190,000 distinct CDR3 sequences; approximately 6.9% are singletons and the top ten take about 6%. This material consisted of PBMCs, taken before TCRalphabeta/CD19-depleted stem cell transplant. These receptors all stem from a boy aged 2 to 10 with acute lymphoblastic leukemia, due to receive a stem cell transplant. The conserved cysteine and the conserved F or W are not part of the CDR3 here. Each record gives: V gene, J gene, CDR3 protein.

v_gene: TRBV28; j_gene: TRBJ1-5; CDR3aa: ASRLPVDQPQH
v_gene: TRBV9; j_gene: TRBJ2-3; CDR3aa: ASSVRGQKNTDTQY
v_gene: TRBV12-3/TRBV12-4; j_gene: TRBJ2-5; CDR3aa: ASSFTGGRLGTQY
v_gene: TRBV7-9; j_gene: TRBJ2-3; CDR3aa: ASSPRQGSTDTQY
v_gene: TRBV18; j_gene: TRBJ1-5; CDR3aa: ASSLIPWWQPQH
v_gene: TRBV19; j_gene: TRBJ2-7; CDR3aa: ASSISASLYEQY
v_gene: TRBV20-1; j_gene: TRBJ2-1; CDR3aa: SARASGPYNEQF
v_gene: TRBV28; j_gene: TRBJ2-4; CDR3aa: ASSSYTSKNIQY
v_gene: TRBV5-1; j_gene: TRBJ2-2; CDR3aa: ASSLVVREAGELF
v_gene: TRBV25-1; j_gene: TRBJ2-1; CDR3aa: ASSESGTRYNEQF
v_gene: TRBV19; j_gene: TRBJ1-6; CDR3aa: ASSIRLVSPLH
v_gene: TRBV29-1; j_gene: TRBJ1-1; CDR3aa: SVDVGGRAEAF
v_gene: TRBV7-9; j_gene: TRBJ2-5; CDR3aa: ASSPTAGGETQY
v_gene: TRBV7-8; j_gene: TRBJ2-7; CDR3aa: ASSPGPTPPYEQY
v_gene: TRBV30; j_gene: TRBJ2-1; CDR3aa: AWSVGGSSYNEQF
v_gene: TRBV7-9; j_gene: TRBJ2-1; CDR3aa: ASSFDPYNEQF
v_gene: TRBV28; j_gene: TRBJ2-3; CDR3aa: ASSYAGGPQY
v_gene: TRBV20-1; j_gene: TRBJ1-2; CDR3aa: SAPPHPNYGYT
v_gene: TRBV7-1; j_gene: TRBJ1-6; CDR3aa: ASSSSSGNSPLH
v_gene: TRBV20-1; j_gene: TRBJ2-7; CDR3aa: SASTYEQY
v_gene: TRBV28; j_gene: TRBJ1-5; CDR3aa: ASSLPRQGKGDPQH
v_gene: TRBV6-2/TRBV6-3; j_gene: TRBJ1-2; CDR3aa: ASSYSPVQNYGYT
v_gene: TRBV11-2; j_gene: TRBJ1-1; CDR3aa: ASMLLVRKNTEAF
v_gene: TRBV27; j_gene: TRBJ2-7; CDR3aa: ASSHQPGNHEQY
v_gene: TRBV28; j_gene: TRBJ1-2; CDR3aa: ASRKNQGGGYT
v_gene: TRBV20-1; j_gene: TRBJ2-3; CDR3aa: SARDARTSTDTQY
v_gene: TRBV28; j_gene: TRBJ1-2; CDR3aa: ASSFSGGLDYGYT
v_gene: TRBV18; j_gene: TRBJ2-5; CDR3aa: ASSQSTGATQETQY
v_gene: TRBV28; j_gene: TRBJ1-1; CDR3aa: ASMFGVGTEAF
v_gene: TRBV6-1; j_gene: TRBJ2-2; CDR3aa: ASSIQGENTGELF
v_gene: TRBV15; j_gene: TRBJ2-5; CDR3aa: ATSRDQWTGSTTKKETQY
v_gene: TRBV5-1; j_gene: TRBJ1-5; CDR3aa: ASSNGQGNQPQH
v_gene: TRBV24-1; j_gene: TRBJ2-1; CDR3aa: ATSDFASGGYNEQF
v_gene: TRBV29-1; j_gene: TRBJ1-3; CDR3aa: SVADSSGNTIY
v_gene: TRBV4-2; j_gene: TRBJ2-1; CDR3aa: ASSPPGGGHEQF
v_gene: TRBV10-2; j_gene: TRBJ1-5; CDR3aa: ASRLDAGNSNQPQH
v_gene: TRBV7-2; j_gene: TRBJ2-7; CDR3aa: ASSRVLLGEQY
v_gene: TRBV5-5; j_gene: TRBJ2-1; CDR3aa: ASSRSLADEQF
v_gene: TRBV20-1; j_gene: TRBJ1-4; CDR3aa: SCIGGEKLF
v_gene: TRBV11-2; j_gene: TRBJ2-6; CDR3aa: ASSRGWGRLDSGANVLT
v_gene: TRBV5-1; j_gene: TRBJ1-1; CDR3aa: ASSLAGGDTEAF
v_gene: TRBV3-1; j_gene: TRBJ2-3; CDR3aa: ASSPGTTGTDTQY